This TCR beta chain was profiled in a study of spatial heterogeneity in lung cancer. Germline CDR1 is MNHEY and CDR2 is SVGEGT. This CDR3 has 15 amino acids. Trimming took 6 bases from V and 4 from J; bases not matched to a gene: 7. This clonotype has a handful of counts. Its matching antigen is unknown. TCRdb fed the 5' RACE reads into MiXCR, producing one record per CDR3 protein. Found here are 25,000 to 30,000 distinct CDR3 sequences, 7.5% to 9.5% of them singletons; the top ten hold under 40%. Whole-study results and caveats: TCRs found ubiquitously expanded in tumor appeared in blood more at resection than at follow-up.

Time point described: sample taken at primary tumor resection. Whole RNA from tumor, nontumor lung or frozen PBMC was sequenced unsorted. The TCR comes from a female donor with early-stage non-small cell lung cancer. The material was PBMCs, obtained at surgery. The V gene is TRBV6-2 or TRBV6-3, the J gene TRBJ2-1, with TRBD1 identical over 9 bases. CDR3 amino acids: CASRSTGGGYNEQFF. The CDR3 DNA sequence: TGTGCCAGCAGGTCCACAGGGGGCGGGTACAATGAGCAGTTCTTC.